This T cell receptor (beta chain) was observed in a study of molecular identifiers for immune sequencing clone quantification. TCRdb independently ran MiXCR on the PCR reads; one entry per CDR3 protein. The sample carries over 600,000 distinct CDR3 sequences, less than 20% recorded once. The CDR3 sequence is 20 residues long. The V gene end was trimmed by 2 bases and the J gene end by 0 bases; junction bases not matched to a gene: 9. In germline, CDR1 is SGDLS, CDR2 YYNGEE. This clonotype appeared many times. This TCR was recovered from a human donor in good health. Some libraries in this study had Jurkat cell RNA spiked in. The chain employs TRBV9 and TRBJ2-6; 12 positions agree with TRBD1. The sample comprised naive CD8+ T cells from blood, with Jurkat cell RNA spiked in. Subset specified: FACS-sorted CD8+CD4-CCR7+CD45RA+ naive T cells. CDR3 amino acids: CASSVRDRGRGSSGANVLTF. The DNA for the CDR3 is TGTGCCAGCAGCGTTAGGGACAGGGGGCGCGGGAGCTCTGGGGCCAACGTCCTGACTTTC. Complete variable domain (other parts from reference TRBV9 and TRBJ2-6): DSGVTQTPKHLITATGQRVTLRCSPRSGDLSVYWYQQSLDQGLQFLIQYYNGEERAKGNILERFSAQQFPDLHSELNLSSLELGDSALYFCASSVRDRGRGSSGANVLTFGAGSRLTVL.